This T cell receptor beta chain was found in a study of OX40 agonist ivuxolimab in advanced cancers. In the study overall: Patients receiving dose escalation had hepatocellular carcinoma, melanoma, renal cell or head and neck cancer. General study findings and limits: Some of the nonresponding patients also showed low levels of normalized T-cell clonal expansion. Specificity for antigen went undetermined in the expanded peripheral T cells. CD8+ T cells (on average) carried more expanded clones than CD4+ T cells.

On this clone: What it binds is not known.

V lost 0 bases and J 0 bases, leaving 4 bases between the germline ends. CDR3 length: 14 amino acids. Per the germline V gene, CDR1 is SGDLS and CDR2 is YYNGEE. Generated by immunoSEQ multiplex PCR, the TCRdb table keeps only in-frame clones and is missing some. The sample contains approximately 44,000 clones, over 70% of which appear only once. The sequenced sample was CD4+ or CD8+ T cells sorted from blood, obtained in a trial of the OX40 agonist ivuxolimab. The genes are TRBV9 and TRBJ1-3; D is ambiguous. The source of this sequence is an adult with an advanced solid tumor such as melanoma, head and neck, liver or kidney cancer. CDR3 loop: CASSVGDSGNTIYF. CDR3 coding DNA: TGTGCCAGCAGCGTAGGGGACTCTGGAAACACCATATATTTT.